This T cell receptor (beta chain) was identified during a study of blood T cell repertoires in COVID-19. The CDR3 has 17 amino acids. Germline CDR1 is LGHDT and CDR2 is YNNKEL (reference sequence). J lost 2 bases, V lost 1 base, and 8 bases had no gene match. TCRdb keeps only in-frame clones here, not all; method: immunoSEQ multiplex PCR. The sample lists over 70,000 clones; about nine tenths were seen once. The sequence was collected from a woman aged 80 or older with acute or convalescent COVID-19. Input material: peripheral blood. The chain employs TRBV3-1 (or the pseudogene TRBV3-2) and TRBJ2-3; 8 bases are a match to TRBD2. The CDR3 protein is CASSQAFAGGLTDTQYF. CDR3 DNA sequence: TGTGCCAGCAGCCAAGCATTCGCGGGAGGACTCACAGATACGCAGTATTTT.